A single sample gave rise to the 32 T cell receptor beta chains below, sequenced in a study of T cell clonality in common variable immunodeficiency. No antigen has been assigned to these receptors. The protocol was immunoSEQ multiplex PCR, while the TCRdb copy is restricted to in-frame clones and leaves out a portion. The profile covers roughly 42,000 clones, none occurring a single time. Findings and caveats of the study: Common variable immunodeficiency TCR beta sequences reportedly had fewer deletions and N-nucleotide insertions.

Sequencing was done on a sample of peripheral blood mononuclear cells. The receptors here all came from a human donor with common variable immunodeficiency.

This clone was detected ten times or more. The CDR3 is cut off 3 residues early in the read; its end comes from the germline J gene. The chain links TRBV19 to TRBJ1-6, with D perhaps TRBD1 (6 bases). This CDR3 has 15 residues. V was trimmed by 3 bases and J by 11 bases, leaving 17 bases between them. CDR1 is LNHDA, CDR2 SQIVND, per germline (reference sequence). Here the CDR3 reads CASSIGGTGYPPLHF. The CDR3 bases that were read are TGTGCCAGTAGTATTGGTGGTACAGGGTATCCACCC. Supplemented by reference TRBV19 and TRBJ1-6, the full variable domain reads DGGITQSPKYLFRKEGQNVTLSCEQNLNHDAMYWYRQDPGQGLRLIYYSQIVNDFQKGDIAEGYSVSREKKESFPLTVTSAQKNPTAFYLCASSIGGTGYPPLHFGNGTRLTVT.

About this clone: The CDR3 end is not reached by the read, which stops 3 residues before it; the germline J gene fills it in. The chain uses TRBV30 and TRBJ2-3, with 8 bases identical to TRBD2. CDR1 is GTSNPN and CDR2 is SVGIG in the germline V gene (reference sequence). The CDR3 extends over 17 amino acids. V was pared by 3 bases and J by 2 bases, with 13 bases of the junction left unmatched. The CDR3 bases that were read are TGTGCCTGGAGGGGGGGGCCCACTAGCGGATCCACAGATACG. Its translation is CAWRGGPTSGSTDT. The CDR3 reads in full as CAWRGGPTSGSTDTQYF.

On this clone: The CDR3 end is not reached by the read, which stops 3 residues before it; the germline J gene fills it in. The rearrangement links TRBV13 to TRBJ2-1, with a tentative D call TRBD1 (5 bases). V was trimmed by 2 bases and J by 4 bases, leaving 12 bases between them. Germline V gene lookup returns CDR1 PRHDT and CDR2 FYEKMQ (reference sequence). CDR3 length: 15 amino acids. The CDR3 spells CASSLNSGAYNEQFF. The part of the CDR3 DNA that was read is TGTGCCAGCAGCTTAAACTCTGGGGCTTACAATGAG.

CDR3 protein: CASSFSLLGYTF. The part of the CDR3 DNA that was read is TGTGCCAGCAGCTTCTCCCTCCTCGGC. The rearrangement joins TRBV7-2 to TRBJ1-2; D is unclear. The observed sequence ends 3 residues before the CDR3 terminus, with the missing tail filled in from the germline J gene. Germline CDR1 reads SGHTA; CDR2 reads FQGNSA. CDR3 size: 12 residues.

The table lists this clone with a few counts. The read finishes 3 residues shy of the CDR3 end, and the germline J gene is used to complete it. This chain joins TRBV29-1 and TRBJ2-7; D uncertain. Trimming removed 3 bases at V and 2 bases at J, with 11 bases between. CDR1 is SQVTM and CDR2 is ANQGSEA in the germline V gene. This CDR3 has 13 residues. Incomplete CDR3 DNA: TGCAGCGTTGATACGGGTGGCCCCTACGAG. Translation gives CSVDTGGPYE. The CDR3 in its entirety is CSVDTGGPYEQYF.

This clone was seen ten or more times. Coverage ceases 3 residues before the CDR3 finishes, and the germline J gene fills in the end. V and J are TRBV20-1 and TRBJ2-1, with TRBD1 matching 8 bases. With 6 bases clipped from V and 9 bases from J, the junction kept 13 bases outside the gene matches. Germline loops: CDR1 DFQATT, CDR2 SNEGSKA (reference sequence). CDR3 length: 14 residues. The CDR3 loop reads CSAATGGKTGEQFF. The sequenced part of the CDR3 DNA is TGCAGTGCCGCAACAGGGGGAAAGACCGGTGAG.

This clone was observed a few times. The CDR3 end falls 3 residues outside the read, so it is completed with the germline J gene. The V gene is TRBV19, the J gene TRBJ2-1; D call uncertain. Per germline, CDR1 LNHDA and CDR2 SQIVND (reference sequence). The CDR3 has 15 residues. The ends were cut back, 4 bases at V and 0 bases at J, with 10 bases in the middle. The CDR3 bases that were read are TGTGCCAGTAGTAGTGGCCTGAGCTCCTACAATGAG. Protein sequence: CASSSGLSSYNE. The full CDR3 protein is CASSSGLSSYNEQFF.

The CDR3 reads CAWSLGGPGANVLTF. CDR3 bases read: TGTGCCTGGAGTCTTGGAGGGCCTGGGGCCAACGTC. The chain links TRBV30 to TRBJ2-6, with D maybe TRBD2 (6 bases). The read is 3 residues too short to cover the CDR3 end, so that end is filled in from the germline J gene. V lost 2 bases and J lost 2, with 10 bases in between. The CDR3 runs to 15 residues. Germline CDR1 reads GTSNPN; CDR2 reads SVGIG (reference sequence). The whole variable domain, remainder taken from reference TRBV30 and TRBJ2-6, is SQTIHQWPATLVQPVGSPLSLECTVEGTSNPNLYWYRQAAGRGLQLLFYSVGIGQISSEVPQNLSASRPQDRQFILSSKKLLLSDSGFYLCAWSLGGPGANVLTFGAGSRLTVL.

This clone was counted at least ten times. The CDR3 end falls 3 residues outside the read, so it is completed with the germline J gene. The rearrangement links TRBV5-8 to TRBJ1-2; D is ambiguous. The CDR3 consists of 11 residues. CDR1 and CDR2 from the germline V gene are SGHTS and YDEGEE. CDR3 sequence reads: CASSEVQGYTF. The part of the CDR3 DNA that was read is TGTGCCAGCAGCGAGGTTCAGGGC.

CDR3 DNA (partial): TGTGCCAGTAGTCACCGGCGGGGGGCGGACACTGAA. It translates to CASSHRRGADTE. The full-length CDR3 reads as CASSHRRGADTEAFF. V is TRBV19 and J is TRBJ1-1, with D perhaps matching TRBD1 (6 bases). The read gets to within 3 residues of the CDR3 end, and the germline J gene fills in the rest. In germline, CDR1 is LNHDA, CDR2 SQIVND (reference sequence). V shed 5 bases and J shed 3 bases, with 16 bases lying between them. This CDR3 is 15 amino acids long.

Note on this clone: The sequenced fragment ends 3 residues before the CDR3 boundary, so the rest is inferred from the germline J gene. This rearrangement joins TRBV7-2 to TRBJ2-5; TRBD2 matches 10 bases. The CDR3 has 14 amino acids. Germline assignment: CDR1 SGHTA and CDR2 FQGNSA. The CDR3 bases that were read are TGTGCCAGCACGGTCACTAGCGGGGTTCCCACC. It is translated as CASTVTSGVPT. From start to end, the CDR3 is CASTVTSGVPTQYF.

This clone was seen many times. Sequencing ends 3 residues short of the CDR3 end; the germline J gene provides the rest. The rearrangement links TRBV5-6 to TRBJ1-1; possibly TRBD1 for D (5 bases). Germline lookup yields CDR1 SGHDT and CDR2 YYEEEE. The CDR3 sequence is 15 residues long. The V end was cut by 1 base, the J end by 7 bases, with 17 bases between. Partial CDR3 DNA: TGTGCCAGCAGCTTGTTAACTTCCGGGACTGATGAA. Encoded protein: CASSLLTSGTDE. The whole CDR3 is CASSLLTSGTDEAFF.

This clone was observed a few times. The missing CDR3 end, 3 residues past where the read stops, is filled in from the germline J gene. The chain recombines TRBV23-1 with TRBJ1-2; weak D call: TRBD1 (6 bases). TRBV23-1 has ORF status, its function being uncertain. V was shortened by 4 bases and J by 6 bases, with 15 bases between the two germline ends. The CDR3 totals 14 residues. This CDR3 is CASSLPGEGDGYTF. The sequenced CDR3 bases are TGCGCCAGCAGTCTCCCAGGGGAGGGTGATGGC.

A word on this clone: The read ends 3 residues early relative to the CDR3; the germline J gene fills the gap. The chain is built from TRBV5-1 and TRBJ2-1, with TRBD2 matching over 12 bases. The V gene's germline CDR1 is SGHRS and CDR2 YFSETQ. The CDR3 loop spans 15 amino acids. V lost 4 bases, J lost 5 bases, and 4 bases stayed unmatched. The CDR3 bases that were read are TGCGCCAGCAGCATACTAGCGGGGGGAAACAATGAG. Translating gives CASSILAGGNNE. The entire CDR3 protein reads CASSILAGGNNEQFF.

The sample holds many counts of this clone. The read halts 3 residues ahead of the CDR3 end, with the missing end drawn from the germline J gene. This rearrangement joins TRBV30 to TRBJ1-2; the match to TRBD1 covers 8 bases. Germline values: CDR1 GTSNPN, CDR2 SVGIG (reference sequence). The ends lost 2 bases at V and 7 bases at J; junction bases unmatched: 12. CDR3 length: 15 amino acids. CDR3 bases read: TGTGCCTGGAGTACTGGTGGGGGGGACAGGACTGGC. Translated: CAWSTGGGDRTG. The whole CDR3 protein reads CAWSTGGGDRTGYTF.

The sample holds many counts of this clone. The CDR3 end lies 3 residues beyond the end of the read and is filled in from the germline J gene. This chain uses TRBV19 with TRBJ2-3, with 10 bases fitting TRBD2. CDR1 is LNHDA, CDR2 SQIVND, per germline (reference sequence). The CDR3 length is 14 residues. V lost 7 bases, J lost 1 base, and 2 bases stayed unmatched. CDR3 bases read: TGTGCCAGTAACCTAGCGGGAGGCACAGATACG. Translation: CASNLAGGTDT. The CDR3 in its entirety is CASNLAGGTDTQYF. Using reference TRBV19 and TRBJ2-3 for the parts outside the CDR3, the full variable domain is DGGITQSPKYLFRKEGQNVTLSCEQNLNHDAMYWYRQDPGQGLRLIYYSQIVNDFQKGDIAEGYSVSREKKESFPLTVTSAQKNPTAFYLCASNLAGGTDTQYFGPGTRLTVL.

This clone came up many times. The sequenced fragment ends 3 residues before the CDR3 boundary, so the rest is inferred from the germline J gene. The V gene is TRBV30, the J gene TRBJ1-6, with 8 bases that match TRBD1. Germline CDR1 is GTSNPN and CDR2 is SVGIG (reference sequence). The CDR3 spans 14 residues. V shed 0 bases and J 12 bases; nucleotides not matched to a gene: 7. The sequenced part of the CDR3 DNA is TGTGCCTGGAGTGTTGTGACAGGGGATGGACCC. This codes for CAWSVVTGDGP. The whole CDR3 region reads CAWSVVTGDGPLHF.

The CDR3 bases that were read are TGTGCCAGTAGTATGATGTCGGGGGGCAAGGGCAATCAGCCC. Protein product: CASSMMSGGKGNQP. The entire CDR3 is CASSMMSGGKGNQPQHF. V and J are TRBV19 and TRBJ1-5; the D gene is possibly TRBD1 (6 bases). The sequence runs out 3 residues before the end of the CDR3; the remainder is reconstructed from the germline J gene. V lost 3 bases and J 2 bases, leaving 17 bases between the germline ends. CDR1 LNHDA and CDR2 SQIVND come from the germline V gene (reference sequence). The CDR3 totals 17 residues. The full variable domain, in which reference TRBV19 and TRBJ1-5 provide the parts outside the CDR3, is DGGITQSPKYLFRKEGQNVTLSCEQNLNHDAMYWYRQDPGQGLRLIYYSQIVNDFQKGDIAEGYSVSREKKESFPLTVTSAQKNPTAFYLCASSMMSGGKGNQPQHFGDGTRLSIL.

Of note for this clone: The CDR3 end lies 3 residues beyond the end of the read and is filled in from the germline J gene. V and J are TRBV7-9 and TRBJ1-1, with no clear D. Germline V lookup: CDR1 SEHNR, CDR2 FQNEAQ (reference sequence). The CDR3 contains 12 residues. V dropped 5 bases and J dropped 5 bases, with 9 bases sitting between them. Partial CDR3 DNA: TGTGCCAGCAGCCTCCCTATAACTGAA. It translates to CASSLPITE. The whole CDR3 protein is CASSLPITEAFF.

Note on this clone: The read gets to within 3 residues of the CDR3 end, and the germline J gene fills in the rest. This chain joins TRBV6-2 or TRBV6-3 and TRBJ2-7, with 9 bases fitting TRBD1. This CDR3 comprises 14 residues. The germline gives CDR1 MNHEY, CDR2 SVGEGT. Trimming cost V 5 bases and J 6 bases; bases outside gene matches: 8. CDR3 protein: CASSRTGGTVEQYF. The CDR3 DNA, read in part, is TGTGCCAGCAGTCGTACAGGGGGCACAGTCGAG.

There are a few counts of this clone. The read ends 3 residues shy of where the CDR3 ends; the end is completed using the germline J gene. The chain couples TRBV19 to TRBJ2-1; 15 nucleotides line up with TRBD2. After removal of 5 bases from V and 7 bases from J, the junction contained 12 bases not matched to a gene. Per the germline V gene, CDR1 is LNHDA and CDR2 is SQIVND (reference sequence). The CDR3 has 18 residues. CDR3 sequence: CASSDAGTSGRSKNEQFF. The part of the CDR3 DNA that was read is TGTGCCAGTAGTGACGCTGGGACTAGCGGGAGGTCAAAGAATGAG.

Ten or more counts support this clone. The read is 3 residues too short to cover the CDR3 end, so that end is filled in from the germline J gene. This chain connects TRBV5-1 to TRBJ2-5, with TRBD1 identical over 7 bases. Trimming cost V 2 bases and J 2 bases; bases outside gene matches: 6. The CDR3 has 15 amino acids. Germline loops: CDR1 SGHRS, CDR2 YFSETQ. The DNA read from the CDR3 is TGCGCCAGCAGCTTACAGGGGCCGACTCAAGAGACC. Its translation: CASSLQGPTQET. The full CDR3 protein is CASSLQGPTQETQYF. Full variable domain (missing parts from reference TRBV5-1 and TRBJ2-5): KAGVTQTPRYLIKTRGQQVTLSCSPISGHRSVSWYQQTPGQGLQFLFEYFSETQRNKGNFPGRFSGRQFSNSRSEMNVSTLELGDSALYLCASSLQGPTQETQYFGPGTRLLVL.

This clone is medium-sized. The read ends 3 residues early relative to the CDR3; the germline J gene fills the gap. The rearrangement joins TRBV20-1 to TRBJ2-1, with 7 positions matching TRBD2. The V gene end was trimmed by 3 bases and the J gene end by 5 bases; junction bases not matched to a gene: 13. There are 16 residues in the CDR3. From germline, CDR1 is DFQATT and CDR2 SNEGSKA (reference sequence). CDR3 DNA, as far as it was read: TGCAGTGCTAGTATTGGGGCGGGGGAACCAAACAATGAG. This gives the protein CSASIGAGEPNNE. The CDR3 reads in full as CSASIGAGEPNNEQFF.

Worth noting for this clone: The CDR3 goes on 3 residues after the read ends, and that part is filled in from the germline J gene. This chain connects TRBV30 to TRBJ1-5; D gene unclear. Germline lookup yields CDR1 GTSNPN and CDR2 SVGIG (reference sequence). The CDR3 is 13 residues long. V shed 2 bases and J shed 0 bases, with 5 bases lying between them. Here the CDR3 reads CAWSSGSNQPQHF. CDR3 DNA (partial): TGTGCCTGGAGTTCGGGTAGCAATCAGCCC.

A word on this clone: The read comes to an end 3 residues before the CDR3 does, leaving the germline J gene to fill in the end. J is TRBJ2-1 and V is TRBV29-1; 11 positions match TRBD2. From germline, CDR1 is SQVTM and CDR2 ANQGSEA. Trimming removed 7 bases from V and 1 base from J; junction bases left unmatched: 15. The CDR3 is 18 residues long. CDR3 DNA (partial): TGCAGCGGGGAGGGACTAGCGGTTCCCTCAAGATCCTACAATGAG. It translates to CSGEGLAVPSRSYNE. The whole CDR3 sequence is CSGEGLAVPSRSYNEQFF.

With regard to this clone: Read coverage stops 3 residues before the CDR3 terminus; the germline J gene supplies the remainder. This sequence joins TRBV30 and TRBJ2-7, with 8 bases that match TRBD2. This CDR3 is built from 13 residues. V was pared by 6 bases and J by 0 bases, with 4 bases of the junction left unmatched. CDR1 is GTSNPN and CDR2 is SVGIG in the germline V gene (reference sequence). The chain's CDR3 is CACTSGSSYEQYF. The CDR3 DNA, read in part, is TGTGCCTGTACGAGCGGGAGCTCCTACGAG.

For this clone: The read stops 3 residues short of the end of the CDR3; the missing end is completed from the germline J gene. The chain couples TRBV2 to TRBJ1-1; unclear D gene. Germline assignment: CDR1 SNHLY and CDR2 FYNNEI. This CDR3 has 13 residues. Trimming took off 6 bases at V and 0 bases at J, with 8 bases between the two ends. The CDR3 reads CASRPTLNTEAFF. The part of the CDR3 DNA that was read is TGTGCCAGCAGACCCACACTGAACACTGAA.

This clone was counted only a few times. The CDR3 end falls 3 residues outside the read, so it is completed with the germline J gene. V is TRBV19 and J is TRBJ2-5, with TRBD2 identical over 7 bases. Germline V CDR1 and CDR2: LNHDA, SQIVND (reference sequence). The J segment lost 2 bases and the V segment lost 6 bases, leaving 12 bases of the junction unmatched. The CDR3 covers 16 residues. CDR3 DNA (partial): TGTGCCAGTAGCCTCCAACTTGCGGGGGTTCAAGAGACC. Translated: CASSLQLAGVQET. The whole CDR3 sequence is CASSLQLAGVQETQYF.

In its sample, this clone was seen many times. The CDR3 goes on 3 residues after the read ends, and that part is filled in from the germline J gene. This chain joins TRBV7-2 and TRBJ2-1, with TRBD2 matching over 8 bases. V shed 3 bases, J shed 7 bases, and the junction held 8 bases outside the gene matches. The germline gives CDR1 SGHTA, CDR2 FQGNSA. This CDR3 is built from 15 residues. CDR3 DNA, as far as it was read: TGTGCCAGCAGCTTCACGGGACTAGTCGGAAATGAG. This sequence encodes CASSFTGLVGNE. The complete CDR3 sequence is CASSFTGLVGNEQFF. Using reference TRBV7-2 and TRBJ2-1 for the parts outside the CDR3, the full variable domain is GAGVSQSPSNKVTEKGKDVELRCDPISGHTALYWYRQSLGQGLEFLIYFQGNSAPDKSGLPSDRFSAERTGGSVSTLTIQRTQQEDSAVYLCASSFTGLVGNEQFFGPGTRLTVL.

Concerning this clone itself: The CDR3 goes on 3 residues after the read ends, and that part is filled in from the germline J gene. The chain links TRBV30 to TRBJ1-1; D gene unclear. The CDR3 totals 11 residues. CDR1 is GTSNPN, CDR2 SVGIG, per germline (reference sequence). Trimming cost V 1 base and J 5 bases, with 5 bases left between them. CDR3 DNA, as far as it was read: TGTGCCTGGAGTGGGCAGACTGAA. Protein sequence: CAWSGQTE. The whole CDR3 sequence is CAWSGQTEAFF.

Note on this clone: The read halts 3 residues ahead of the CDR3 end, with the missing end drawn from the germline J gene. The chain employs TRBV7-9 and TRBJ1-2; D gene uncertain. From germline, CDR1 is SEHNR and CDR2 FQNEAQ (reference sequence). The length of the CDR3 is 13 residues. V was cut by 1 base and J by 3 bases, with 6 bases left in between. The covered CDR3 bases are TGTGCCAGCAGCTTAGTCGCAGACTATGGC. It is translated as CASSLVADYG. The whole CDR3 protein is CASSLVADYGYTF.

CDR3 DNA (partial): TGTGCCAGCAGTGAACAGGGGTGGAGCACAGATACG. Its translation is CASSEQGWSTDT. The whole CDR3 reads CASSEQGWSTDTQYF. The chain is built from TRBV2 and TRBJ2-3, with a weak D call TRBD1 (6 bases). Read data end 3 residues before the CDR3 end; the end is taken from the germline J gene. V lost 2 bases, J lost 0 bases, and 9 bases lay in between. Germline V CDR1 and CDR2: SNHLY, FYNNEI. This CDR3 comprises 15 residues.